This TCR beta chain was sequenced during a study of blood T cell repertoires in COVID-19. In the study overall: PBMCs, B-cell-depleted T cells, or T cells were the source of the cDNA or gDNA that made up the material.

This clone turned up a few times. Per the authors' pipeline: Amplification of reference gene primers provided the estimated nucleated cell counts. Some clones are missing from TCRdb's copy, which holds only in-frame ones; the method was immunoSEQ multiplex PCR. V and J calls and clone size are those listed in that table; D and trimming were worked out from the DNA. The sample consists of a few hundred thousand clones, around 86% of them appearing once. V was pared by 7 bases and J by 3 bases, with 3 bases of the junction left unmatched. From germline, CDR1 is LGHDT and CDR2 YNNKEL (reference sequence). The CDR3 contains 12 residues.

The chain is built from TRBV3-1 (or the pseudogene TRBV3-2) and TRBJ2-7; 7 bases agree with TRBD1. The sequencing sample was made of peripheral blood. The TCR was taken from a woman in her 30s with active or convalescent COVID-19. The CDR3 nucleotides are TGTGCCAGCACCGACAGGGTCTACGAGCAGTACTTC. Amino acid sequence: CASTDRVYEQYF.